The 17 T cell receptor beta chains in this list originate from one sample, sequenced in a study of T cells after yellow fever vaccination. One entry per CDR3 protein results from TCRdb running MiXCR on the 5' RACE reads. Of under 150,000 distinct CDR3 sequences listed, around 15% were seen once; the top ten hold roughly two fifths. Source: CD8+ T cells sorted from PBMCs, taken 5 days after the yellow fever booster vaccination. The receptors were gathered from a man younger than 30 who received the YFV17D yellow fever vaccine.

J is TRBJ1-2 and V is TRBV27; D is perhaps TRBD1 (6 bases). Germline CDR1 is MNHEY and CDR2 is SMNVEV (reference sequence). Trimming cost V 3 bases and J 1 base, with 12 bases left between them. The CDR3 totals 15 residues. The CDR3: CASSFLTGINYGYTF. As DNA, the CDR3 is TGTGCCAGCAGTTTCTTAACAGGGATTAACTATGGCTACACCTTC.

This clonotype appeared a few times. This chain joins TRBV7-9 and TRBJ2-7; TRBD1 aligns across 7 bases. CDR1 SEHNR and CDR2 FQNEAQ come from the germline V gene (reference sequence). The V gene end was trimmed by 4 bases and the J gene end by 4 bases; junction bases not matched to a gene: 7. This CDR3 is 14 amino acids long. CDR3 coding DNA: TGTGCCAGCAGCTCAGGAGGACAGGTGTACGAGCAGTACTTC. The encoded protein is CASSSGGQVYEQYF.

This clonotype came up a few times. This chain joins TRBV7-2 and TRBJ1-1; D is perhaps TRBD1 (5 bases). CDR3 size: 16 residues. Per the germline V gene, CDR1 is SGHTA and CDR2 is FQGNSA. The V end was cut by 5 bases, the J end by 0 bases, with 16 bases between. This CDR3 reads CASSQPAGTMNTEAFF. The CDR3 nucleotides are TGTGCCAGCAGCCAACCCGCAGGGACGATGAACACTGAAGCTTTCTTT.

This clonotype has a handful of counts. This chain uses TRBV5-1 with TRBJ1-6; 7 bases line up with TRBD1. The CDR3 loop spans 17 amino acids. The V gene end was trimmed by 2 bases and the J gene end by 7 bases; junction bases not matched to a gene: 12. The germline V gene encodes CDR1 SGHRS and CDR2 YFSETQ. The CDR3 bases are TGCGCCAGCAGCTTTGAGTTCAGGGGGGAAGAGAATTCACCCCTCCACTTT. This gives the protein CASSFEFRGEENSPLHF. Complete variable domain (other parts from reference TRBV5-1 and TRBJ1-6): KAGVTQTPRYLIKTRGQQVTLSCSPISGHRSVSWYQQTPGQGLQFLFEYFSETQRNKGNFPGRFSGRQFSNSRSEMNVSTLELGDSALYLCASSFEFRGEENSPLHFGNGTRLTVT.

This rearrangement joins TRBV27 to TRBJ1-5; no definite D call. The CDR3 extends over 14 amino acids. The V gene lost 3 bases and the J gene lost 2 bases, with 8 bases spanning the gap. Looked up from germline, CDR1 is MNHEY and CDR2 is SMNVEV (reference sequence). The CDR3 loop reads CASSFAVGNQPQHF. The CDR3 DNA sequence: TGTGCCAGCAGTTTCGCAGTGGGCAATCAGCCCCAGCATTTT.

In its sample, this clonotype was seen once. The gene calls are TRBV10-3 and TRBJ1-1, with 12 bases fitting TRBD1. With 6 bases clipped from V and 1 base from J, the junction kept 3 bases outside the gene matches. The CDR3 has 15 amino acids. Germline V CDR1 and CDR2: ENHRY, SYGVKD. This CDR3 is CAIRGTGGRNTEAFF. CDR3 nucleotides: TGTGCCATCAGGGGGACAGGGGGCAGGAACACTGAAGCTTTCTTT.

This clonotype turned up a few times. V is TRBV25-1 and J is TRBJ2-7; the D gene is possibly TRBD1 (6 bases). V was trimmed by 8 bases and J by 4 bases, leaving 12 bases between them. The CDR3 contains 12 residues. The germline CDR1 and CDR2 sequences are MGHDK and SYGVNS. CDR3 coding DNA: TGTGCCAGCTCCAGGGGCCCTTACGAGCAGTACGTC. Protein product: CASSRGPYEQYV.

The V call is TRBV4-2, the J call TRBJ2-2; the match to TRBD1 covers 8 bases. This CDR3 is 16 amino acids long. V lost 4 bases to trimming and J lost 1 base; unmatched junction nucleotides: 5. Germline assignment: CDR1 LGHNA and CDR2 YNFKEQ. CDR3 sequence reads: CASSPRTGKNTGELFF. CDR3 DNA sequence: TGTGCCAGCAGCCCGCGGACAGGGAAGAACACCGGGGAGCTGTTTTTT.

This clonotype came up a few times. The chain combines TRBV5-1 with TRBJ1-6, with 10 bases fitting TRBD1. Germline lookup yields CDR1 SGHRS and CDR2 YFSETQ. Losses at the gene ends were 2 bases for V and 10 bases for J; bases not matched to a gene: 6. The CDR3 has 15 amino acids. The CDR3 sequence is CASSFRTGGESPLHF. CDR3 sequence (DNA): TGCGCCAGCAGCTTCCGGACAGGGGGAGAGTCACCCCTCCACTTT.

The gene calls are TRBV27 and TRBJ2-7; the D gene is possibly TRBD2 (6 bases). CDR1 is MNHEY, CDR2 SMNVEV, per germline (reference sequence). V was shortened by 8 bases and J by 4 bases, with 12 bases between the two germline ends. This CDR3 has 12 amino acids. Here the CDR3 DNA reads TGTGCCAGCTCCCGGGACTTGTACGAGCAGTACTTC. This sequence encodes CASSRDLYEQYF.

The chain employs TRBV7-2 and TRBJ1-2; 8 bases line up with TRBD1. This CDR3 is built from 15 residues. Germline values: CDR1 SGHTA, CDR2 FQGNSA. V dropped 3 bases and J dropped 4; count of bases not matched to a gene: 7. DNA for the CDR3: TGTGCCAGCAGCTTGGTCGCGGGACAGGCCTATGGCTACACCTTC. This sequence encodes CASSLVAGQAYGYTF.

This clonotype was seen repeatedly, ten times or more. This chain links TRBV7-2 with TRBJ2-3; D perhaps matches TRBD1 (5 bases). The CDR3 has 13 residues. Trimming left V 5 bases short and J 4 bases short, with 10 bases between. Germline V gene lookup returns CDR1 SGHTA and CDR2 FQGNSA. CDR3 DNA sequence: TGTGCCAGCAGCCCGATAGGGGCAGATACGCAGTATTTT. Residues: CASSPIGADTQYF.

J is TRBJ2-1 and V is TRBV7-2; 14 bases line up with TRBD2. V shed 5 bases, J shed 9 bases, and the junction held 6 bases outside the gene matches. The CDR3 spans 15 residues. Germline lookup yields CDR1 SGHTA and CDR2 FQGNSA. The CDR3 DNA sequence: TGTGCCAGCAGCGCGACTAGCGGGGGGGTCAGTGAGCAGTTCTTC. It codes for CASSATSGGVSEQFF.

This clonotype appeared a few times. The chain links TRBV7-9 to TRBJ2-7, with unresolved D. This CDR3 is 12 amino acids long. V was clipped by 1 base and J by 2 bases, with 3 bases between them. Germline assignment: CDR1 SEHNR and CDR2 FQNEAQ (reference sequence). In DNA, the CDR3 is TGTGCCAGCAGCTTAGAGGCCTACGAGCAGTACTTC. The encoded protein is CASSLEAYEQYF.

This clonotype has a handful of counts. This chain uses TRBV29-1 with TRBJ2-1; TRBD2 aligns across 10 bases. Germline CDR1 SQVTM, CDR2 ANQGSEA. Trimming at V came to 1 base and at J to 4 bases, leaving 19 bases not matched to a gene. The CDR3 contains 20 residues. CDR3 DNA sequence: TGCAGCGTTGAAGCCGAGATCGGGCTAGCGGGGGCTCGCGCGTACAATGAGCAGTTCTTC. This encodes CSVEAEIGLAGARAYNEQFF.

The rearrangement links TRBV4-1 to TRBJ2-7, with 8 positions matching TRBD1. This CDR3 region has 17 residues. With 1 base clipped from V and 6 bases from J, the junction kept 14 bases outside the gene matches. CDR1 and CDR2 (germline): MGHRA, YSYEKL. The CDR3 nucleotides are TGCGCCAGCAGCCAAGGTCTTCCAGGGGGCTTGTCGGGCGAGCAGTACTTC. Its protein product is CASSQGLPGGLSGEQYF.

There are a few counts of this clonotype. This chain connects TRBV9 to TRBJ2-5; no clear D. CDR1 SGDLS and CDR2 YYNGEE come from the germline V gene. This CDR3 spans 15 amino acids. The germline V and J ends were trimmed by 0 bases and 0 bases, with 9 bases remaining between them. The CDR3 DNA sequence: TGTGCCAGCAGCGTAGACGGTAGATACCAAGAGACCCAGTACTTC. The encoded protein is CASSVDGRYQETQYF.